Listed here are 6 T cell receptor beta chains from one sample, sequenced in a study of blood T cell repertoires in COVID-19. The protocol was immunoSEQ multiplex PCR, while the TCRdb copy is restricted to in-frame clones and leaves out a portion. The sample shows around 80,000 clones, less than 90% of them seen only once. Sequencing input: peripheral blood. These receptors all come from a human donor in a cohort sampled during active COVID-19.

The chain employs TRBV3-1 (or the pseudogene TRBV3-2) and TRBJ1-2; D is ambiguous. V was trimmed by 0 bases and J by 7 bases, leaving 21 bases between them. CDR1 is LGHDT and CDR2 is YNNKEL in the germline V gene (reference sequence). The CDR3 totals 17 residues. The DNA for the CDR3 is TGTGCCAGCAGCCAAGATCTTGGAATACCAAAGCGTTCTGGCTACACCTTC. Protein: CASSQDLGIPKRSGYTF.

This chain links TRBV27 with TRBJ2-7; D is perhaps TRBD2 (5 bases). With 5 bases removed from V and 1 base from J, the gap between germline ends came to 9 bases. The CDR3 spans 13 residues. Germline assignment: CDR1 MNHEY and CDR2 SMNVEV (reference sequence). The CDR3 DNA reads TGTGCCAGCAGTGAGGGCGGGTCCTACGAGCAGTACTTC. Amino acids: CASSEGGSYEQYF.

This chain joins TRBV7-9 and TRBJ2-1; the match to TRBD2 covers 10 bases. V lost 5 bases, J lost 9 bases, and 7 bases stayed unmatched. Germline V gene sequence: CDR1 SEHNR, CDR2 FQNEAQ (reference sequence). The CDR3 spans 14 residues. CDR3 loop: CASSLSGGAPEQFF. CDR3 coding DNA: TGTGCCAGCAGCCTAAGCGGGGGGGCCCCTGAGCAGTTCTTC.

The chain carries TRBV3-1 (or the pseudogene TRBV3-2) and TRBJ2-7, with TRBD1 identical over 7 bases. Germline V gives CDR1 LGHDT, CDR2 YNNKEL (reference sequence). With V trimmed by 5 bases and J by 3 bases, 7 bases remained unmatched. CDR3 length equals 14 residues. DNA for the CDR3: TGTGCCAGCAGCGGGGGACAGATGTACTACGAGCAGTACTTC. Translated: CASSGGQMYYEQYF.

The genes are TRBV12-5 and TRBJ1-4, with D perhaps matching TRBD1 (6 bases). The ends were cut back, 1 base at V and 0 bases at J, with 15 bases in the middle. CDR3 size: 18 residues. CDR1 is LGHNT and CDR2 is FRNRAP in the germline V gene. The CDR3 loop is CASGLATGLEATNEKLFF. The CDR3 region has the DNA TGTGCTAGTGGTTTGGCCACAGGGTTAGAGGCAACTAATGAAAAACTGTTTTTT.

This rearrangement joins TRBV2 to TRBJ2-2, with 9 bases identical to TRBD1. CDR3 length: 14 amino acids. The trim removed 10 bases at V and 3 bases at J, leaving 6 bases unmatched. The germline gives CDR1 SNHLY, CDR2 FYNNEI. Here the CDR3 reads CATQTGGYTGELFF. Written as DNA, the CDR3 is TGTGCCACACAGACAGGGGGATACACCGGGGAGCTGTTTTTT.